These 9 T cell receptor beta chains were sequenced from one sample in a study of Graves' ophthalmopathy and Graves' hyperthyroidism. Amplification from RNA transcripts yielded the TCR beta CDR3 regions. In the first round, RT-PCR was carried out with HTBI primers, and a multiplex PCR formed the second round. One entry per CDR3 protein results from TCRdb running MiXCR on the multiplex PCR reads. The data contain over 500,000 distinct CDR3 sequences, over 20% of them singletons. The source material was peripheral blood. These receptors came from a woman younger than 30 with stable Graves' hyperthyroidism. Some clones in this sample may be carry-over from other donors' samples.

The chain couples TRBV5-1 to TRBJ2-2; D ambiguous. The germline CDR1 and CDR2 sequences are SGHRS and YFSETQ. The CDR3 is 15 amino acids. V shed 4 bases and J shed 5 bases, with 15 bases lying between them. In nucleotides, the CDR3 is TGCGCCAGCAGCACACGACTGCACGGGACCGGGGAGCTGTTTTTT. It encodes CASSTRLHGTGELFF.

The chain joins TRBV4-1 to TRBJ2-7, with 7 bases fitting TRBD1. The CDR3 is made up of 16 amino acids. V trimming: 1 base; J trimming: 0 bases; junction bases outside the gene matches: 6. From germline, CDR1 is MGHRA and CDR2 YSYEKL. The CDR3 DNA reads TGCGCCAGCAGCCAAGGGCGGCAGGGGGTCTCCTACGAGCAGTACTTC. It yields the protein CASSQGRQGVSYEQYF.

The J gene is TRBJ2-2, the V gene TRBV18; possibly TRBD2 for D (5 bases). V lost 0 bases and J 7 bases, leaving 12 bases between the germline ends. Germline V gene lookup returns CDR1 KGHSH and CDR2 LQKENI. The length of the CDR3 is 15 residues. The CDR3 sequence: CASSPPGSGSGELFF. CDR3 nucleotides: TGTGCCAGCTCACCACCCGGCAGCGGTAGCGGGGAGCTGTTTTTT.

This clonotype was observed many times. J is TRBJ2-7 and V is TRBV6-1, with D perhaps TRBD1 (6 bases). Germline-derived CDR1 and CDR2 are MNHNS and SASEGT. The CDR3 consists of 13 residues. Trimming left V 6 bases short and J 3 bases short, with 12 bases between. CDR3 amino acids: CASRIDRRYEQYF. The CDR3 nucleotides read TGTGCCAGCAGGATCGACAGGCGCTACGAGCAGTACTTC.

This clonotype was counted at least ten times. This chain joins TRBV19 and TRBJ2-2; 12 nucleotides line up with TRBD1. The J segment lost 3 bases and the V segment lost 3 bases, leaving 8 bases of the junction unmatched. CDR1 is LNHDA, CDR2 SQIVND, per germline (reference sequence). The CDR3 is 18 residues long. The CDR3 sequence is CASSIGDRGRLDTGELFF. The CDR3 DNA sequence: TGTGCCAGTAGTATTGGGGACAGGGGGCGCTTGGACACCGGGGAGCTGTTTTTT.

This clonotype was found many times. The CDR3 region has the DNA TGTGCCAGCAAATCAATCGTGGGCACTGAAGCTTTCTTT. It specifies CASKSIVGTEAFF. The rearrangement uses TRBV27 and TRBJ1-1; no definite D call. Trimming took off 7 bases at V and 4 bases at J, with 13 bases between the two ends. The CDR3 runs 13 residues. The germline V gene encodes CDR1 MNHEY and CDR2 SMNVEV (reference sequence).

V is TRBV2 and J is TRBJ1-1; D is unclear. This CDR3 region has 14 residues. In germline, CDR1 is SNHLY, CDR2 FYNNEI. Trimming removed 5 bases from V and 1 base from J, with 11 bases in between. CDR3 DNA: TGTGCCAGCAGTCCCGAGCCAGGGAACACTGAAGCTTTCTTT. Amino acid sequence: CASSPEPGNTEAFF.

V usage is TRBV28 and J usage is TRBJ2-5; 9 nucleotides line up with TRBD2. J lost 5 bases, V lost 6 bases, and 4 bases had no gene match. CDR1 and CDR2 from the germline V gene are MDHEN and SYDVKM. The CDR3 length is 13 residues. DNA for the CDR3: TGTGCCAGCAGAGCAGGACTAGCGGAGACCCAGTACTTC. Translation: CASRAGLAETQYF. Using reference TRBV28 and TRBJ2-5 for the parts outside the CDR3, the full variable domain is DVKVTQSSRYLVKRTGEKVFLECVQDMDHENMFWYRQDPGLGLRLIYFSYDVKMKEKGDIPEGYSVSREKKERFSLILESASTNQTSMYLCASRAGLAETQYFGPGTRLLVL.

In its sample, this clonotype was seen a few times. This chain links TRBV7-9 with TRBJ2-2, with 7 bases matching TRBD1. Germline CDR1 reads SEHNR; CDR2 reads FQNEAQ (reference sequence). J lost 1 base, V lost 5 bases, and 4 bases had no gene match. The CDR3 spans 15 residues. CDR3 nucleotide sequence: TGTGCCAGCAGCGCCTACAGGGGGAACACCGGGGAGCTGTTTTTT. This sequence encodes CASSAYRGNTGELFF.